The T cell receptor (beta chain) described here comes from a study of spatial heterogeneity in lung cancer. General study findings and limits: Mutation counts in tumors were tracked by counts of expanded intratumoral alpha and beta TCRs.

The time point was: sample taken at primary tumor resection. Of note for this clonotype: Antigen: not known.

V was clipped by 2 bases and J by 2 bases, with 6 bases between them. This CDR3 is built from 13 residues. TCRdb re-derived calls from the 5' RACE reads in MiXCR, one entry per CDR3 protein. The data contain more than 25,000 distinct CDR3 sequences, approximately 7% of them singletons. This chain links TRBV12-3 or TRBV12-4 with TRBJ2-5; no reliable D call. This receptor was obtained from a male donor with early-stage non-small cell lung cancer. The specimen was lung tumor tissue, collected at surgery. For the CDR3, the DNA is TGTGCCAGCAGTTTACCCCGGCAAGAGACCCAGTACTTC. Protein: CASSLPRQETQYF.